This passage covers 2 T cell receptor beta chains from one sample sequenced in a study of blood T cells in healthy people across ages. Together with a sample-barcoded 5' primer, a J-beta primer mix was included in a second PCR lasting roughly 6 to 12 cycles. TCRdb reanalysed the 5' RACE reads using MiXCR and keeps one entry per CDR3 protein. The sample lists 600,000 to 850,000 distinct CDR3 sequences, 25% occurring once. These data also formed part of another study, on T cells of mothers and their children.

Sequencing used blood. Receptors were obtained from a boy younger than 18 in good health.

This clonotype came up a few times. The chain employs TRBV14 and TRBJ2-7; a possible D gene is TRBD1 (5 bases). Trimming pared 2 bases from V and 7 bases from J, leaving 18 bases between. The germline V gene encodes CDR1 SGHDN and CDR2 FVKESK. The CDR3 runs to 15 residues. Here the CDR3 DNA reads TGTGCCAGCAGCCAAACATTAGGGGCATCCTGGGAGCAGTACTTC. Its protein is CASSQTLGASWEQYF.

The V and J genes are TRBV20-1 and TRBJ2-5, with 8 bases fitting TRBD2. The J call is doubtful: the DNA matches TRBJ2-1 better. Germline assignment: CDR1 DFQATT and CDR2 SNEGSKA (reference sequence). The CDR3 runs 16 residues. This CDR3 reads CSARDVAGRAGNEQFF. The DNA for the CDR3 is TGCAGTGCTAGAGATGTCGCCGGGAGGGCCGGCAATGAGCAGTTCTTC.